This is a list of T cell receptor beta chains from one sample in a study of cytomegalovirus exposure and HLA in healthy donors. The data were produced by immunoSEQ multiplex PCR, yet TCRdb's version contains in-frame clones alone and is incomplete. The sample carries about 200,000 clones, around 88% recorded once. Sequencing input: PBMCs. Receptor source: a young woman in good health and CMV-seronegative. Each CDR3 is given with its conserved first and last residue. The D gene is left open where the match is weak. Only part of the rows carry a size: once, few, many, or a class if the clone is expanded.

- TRBJ2-6 TRBD1 TRBV7-7 TGTGCTAGCTCCCCCAGGACAGGGACCGGGGCCAACGTCCTGACTTTC CASSPRTGTGANVLTF
few TRBJ2-3 - TRBV11-2 TGTGCCAGCAGCCCCCGGGACTTATCAGATACGCAGTATTTT CASSPRDLSDTQYF
- TRBJ2-7 - TRBV5-1 TGCGCCAGCAGCCCACAGGGAAACTACGAGCAGTACTTC CASSPQGNYEQYF
- TRBJ1-2 - TRBV13 TGTGCCAGCAGCTCAAAAGGACAGTCCTATGGCTACACCTTC CASSSKGQSYGYTF
- TRBJ2-7 TRBD2 TRBV7-6 TGTGCCAGCAGCCCAGACAGCGGGAGTCACGAGCAGTACTTC CASSPDSGSHEQYF
- TRBJ2-3 TRBD2 TRBV4-2 TGTGCCAGCAGCCAAAGCCCACTAGCGGGGGGTAGGTTAGATACGCAGTATTTT CASSQSPLAGGRLDTQYF
- TRBJ2-7 TRBD2 TRBV5-1 TGCGCCAGCAGCTTGGTGGTTAGCGGGGTGTCCTACGAGCAGTACTTC CASSLVVSGVSYEQYF
- TRBJ2-7 TRBD1 TRBV11-2 TGTGCCAGCAGCTCAATCAGAGGGACAGGCATTTACGAGCAGTACTTC CASSSIRGTGIYEQYF
- TRBJ2-7 - TRBV5-1 TGCGCCAGCAGCCAAGACCCGAGCGGTAGTCGCTACGAGCAGTACTTC CASSQDPSGSRYEQYF
- TRBJ2-1 - TRBV10-3 TGTGCCATCAGTGCAGTCCAGGGGAATGAGCAGTTCTTC CAISAVQGNEQFF
- TRBJ2-7 - TRBV5-1 TGCGCCAGCAGCCCCACGGTGGGGCTGTCCTACGAGCAGTACTTC CASSPTVGLSYEQYF
- TRBJ1-3 - TRBV5-6 TGTGCCAGCAGCTTGACCAGGGGAAACACCATATATTTT CASSLTRGNTIYF
- TRBJ1-1 TRBD1 TRBV7-8 TGTGCCAGCAGTCGGTACAGGGGAACTAACACTGAAGCTTTCTTT CASSRYRGTNTEAFF
- TRBJ2-3 - TRBV19 TGTGCCAGTAGTATAGCTACCGGGACAGATACGCAGTATTTT CASSIATGTDTQYF
- TRBJ1-1 - TRBV13 TGTGCCAGCAGCCCCGGGGGGGCTGAAGCTTTCTTT CASSPGGAEAFF
- TRBJ1-2 TRBD1 TRBV7-8 TGTGCCAGCAGCTCGTATAGGGACAGTTTTATGGGCTACACCTTC CASSSYRDSFMGYTF
- TRBJ2-7 TRBD2 TRBV2 TGTGCCAGCAGGGCTAGCGGGTCGGCCGAGCAGTACTTC CASRASGSAEQYF
- TRBJ2-1 TRBD2 TRBV5-4 TGTGCCAGCAGCCCGCCCCTAGCGGGGGGGCCGGTTGAGCAGTTCTTC CASSPPLAGGPVEQFF
- TRBJ2-3 - TRBV5-1 TGCGCCAGCAGCCCACTAGTGTCAGATACGCAGTATTTT CASSPLVSDTQYF
- TRBJ2-7 TRBD1 TRBV7-9 TGTGCCAGCAGCCCCCGGGACAGGGGGCCGCGGGAGCAGTACTTC CASSPRDRGPREQYF
- TRBJ1-1 - TRBV5-4 TGTGCCAGCAGCCAAGGACATCCGAGGAACACTGAAGCTTTCTTT CASSQGHPRNTEAFF
once TRBJ2-7 - TRBV6-1 TGTGCCAGCACCGGTTTGACAGGACCCTACGAGCAGTACTTC CASTGLTGPYEQYF
- TRBJ2-5 TRBD2 TRBV5-1 TGCGCCAGCAGCTTCACTAGCGGAGCCTCAGCTCGGGCCCAGTACTTC CASSFTSGASARAQYF
- TRBJ1-2 - TRBV7-9 TGTGCCAGCAGTTCAAGGGGGGGCGATGGCTACACCTTC CASSSRGGDGYTF
- TRBJ2-1 - TRBV29-1 TGCAGCACCACCCGGGAAGGTGGTGAGCAGTTCTTC CSTTREGGEQFF
- TRBJ1-1 TRBD1 TRBV6-1 TGTGCCAGCAGCCCCCTGGGACAGTCCACCACTGAAGCTTTCTTT CASSPLGQSTTEAFF
- TRBJ2-7 TRBD1 TRBV11-2 TGTGCCAGCAGCTTAGTAACAGGGGCATACGAGCAGTACTTC CASSLVTGAYEQYF
- TRBJ2-1 - TRBV9 TGTGCCAGCAGCCCGCTCGGGACATCATCGATAGGCGGCTCCTACAATGAGCAGTTCTTC CASSPLGTSSIGGSYNEQFF
few TRBJ2-1 - TRBV5-6 TGTGCCAGCAGCTTGGAGTACCAGGGGCTTGGTGAGCAGTTCTTC CASSLEYQGLGEQFF
once TRBJ2-5 - TRBV5-6 TGTGCCAGCAGCTCCCCAGGGGTTCAGGAGACCCAGTACTTC CASSSPGVQETQYF
- TRBJ2-3 - TRBV6-1 TGTGCCAGCAGTGTCCAGGGAGATACGCAGTATTTT CASSVQGDTQYF
- TRBJ2-7 - TRBV6-1 TGTGCCAGCAGAGCCCTCTACGAGCAGTACTTC CASRALYEQYF